This T cell receptor beta chain was sequenced during a study of blood T cell repertoires in COVID-19. On the study more broadly: The analysed material was cDNA or gDNA that came from T cells, B-cell-depleted T cells, or PBMCs.

This CDR3 has 16 residues. V was pared by 3 bases and J by 4 bases, with 18 bases between. Germline assignment: CDR1 KGHDR and CDR2 SFDVKD. This clone was seen once. In the original analysis: Amplification of reference gene primers was used by the study to estimate nucleated cell counts. Assay: immunoSEQ multiplex PCR; the TCRdb copy retains only in-frame clones and omits some. The D gene and trimming were derived from the DNA, and the V and J assignments and clone size from that table. The data show under 55,000 clones, approximately 85% seen once. The clonotype originates from an elderly woman with acute or convalescent COVID-19. This chain joins TRBV24-1 and TRBJ2-7; D might be TRBD2 (6 bases). Sequencing was performed on peripheral blood. CDR3 DNA sequence: TGTGCCACCAGTGATCCCCGGGACTCGCTCCCTTACGAGCAGTACTTC. This codes for CATSDPRDSLPYEQYF.